This TCR beta chain was captured in a study of T cell responses to AZD1222 COVID-19 vaccine. Profiled with immunoSEQ multiplex PCR; TCRdb holds only in-frame clones, not every one. The data show 180,000 or so clones, roughly 94% seen once. The CDR3 totals 15 residues. Germline loops: CDR1 ENHRY, CDR2 SYGVKD. V shed 6 bases and J shed 0 bases, with 12 bases lying between them. Sequences were derived from peripheral blood, sampled on day 0 of AZD1222 vaccination. The chain employs TRBV10-3 and TRBJ2-4, with unresolved D. The receptor was derived from an adult in good health. CDR3 residues: CAISTTTGAKNIQYF. The CDR3 region has the DNA TGTGCCATCAGCACCACGACTGGAGCCAAAAACATTCAGTACTTC.